The 19 T cell receptor beta chains below were found in one sample sequenced in a study of shared clonotypes between healthy human individuals. Only in-frame clones appear in the TCRdb table, and some are missing; sequencing was by immunoSEQ multiplex PCR. The repertoire has some 2.1 million clones, 90% to 95% of them found once; the top ten carry 0.13%. Sequencing was done on a sample of naive CD4+ T cells sorted from blood. Specified subset: CD45RA+ positively selected. The receptors here all came from a man between 18 and 29 years old in good health.

V usage is TRBV29-1 and J usage is TRBJ2-1; 7 bases are a match to TRBD2. CDR3 size: 11 residues. Germline lookup yields CDR1 SQVTM and CDR2 ANQGSEA. With V trimmed by 6 bases and J by 9 bases, 5 bases remained unmatched. CDR3: CSVALASEQFF. Here the CDR3 DNA reads TGCAGCGTAGCACTAGCGAGTGAGCAGTTCTTC.

The chain employs TRBV21-1 and TRBJ2-1; the table gives TRBD2 as D, unverified against the DNA. TRBV21-1 is a pseudogene. The CDR3 totals 17 residues. The CDR3 is CASSKDIGGRRSGEQFF. CDR3 sequence (DNA): TGTGCCAGCAGCAAAGATATTGGCGGGAGGCGGTCTGGTGAGCAGTTCTTC.

This chain joins TRBV14 and TRBJ2-7, with 10 bases fitting TRBD1. The V gene's germline CDR1 is SGHDN and CDR2 FVKESK. With V trimmed by 4 bases and J by 2 bases, 5 bases remained unmatched. The CDR3 contains 15 residues. CDR3 sequence reads: CASSRPGTGAYEQYF. The CDR3 DNA is TGTGCCAGCAGCCGTCCCGGGACAGGGGCCTACGAGCAGTACTTC.

The chain links TRBV7-9 to TRBJ2-5; tentative D call: TRBD2 (7 bases). V dropped 1 base and J dropped 3 bases, with 18 bases sitting between them. Germline CDR1 is SEHNR and CDR2 is FQNEAQ (reference sequence). CDR3 length: 17 amino acids. The CDR3 DNA is TGTGCCAGCAGCTTAGAGGGGGGGCCACGGATTAAAGAGACCCAGTACTTC. The encoded protein is CASSLEGGPRIKETQYF.

The rearrangement links TRBV28 to TRBJ2-7; unclear D gene. Germline-derived CDR1 and CDR2 are MDHEN and SYDVKM. Deletions cut 2 bases from V and 2 bases from J, with 10 bases between. This CDR3 has 14 residues. The DNA of the CDR3 is TGTGCCAGCAGTTTAAGGGCACTAACCTACGAGCAGTACTTC. This translates into CASSLRALTYEQYF.

Turning to this clone: Other nucleotide sequences from this sample produce the same CDR3. J is TRBJ2-2 and V is TRBV7-2, with D uncertain. Trimming took 5 bases from V and 2 from J, leaving 3 bases between them. The CDR3 runs to 12 residues. The germline V gene has CDR1 SGHTA and CDR2 FQGNSA. The CDR3: CASSPNTGELFF. The CDR3 DNA sequence: TGTGCCAGCAGCCCAAACACCGGGGAGCTGTTTTTT. Full variable domain (remainder filled in from reference TRBV7-2 and TRBJ2-2): GAGVSQSPSNKVTEKGKDVELRCDPISGHTALYWYRQSLGQGLEFLIYFQGNSAPDKSGLPSDRFSAERTGGSVSTLTIQRTQQEDSAVYLCASSPNTGELFFGEGSRLTVL.

This clone was detected once. The chain uses TRBV29-1 and TRBJ2-5, with D maybe TRBD1 (6 bases). The CDR3 covers 13 residues. V lost 5 bases and J lost 3, with 13 bases in between. The germline V gene has CDR1 SQVTM and CDR2 ANQGSEA. For the CDR3, the DNA is TGCAGCGTTTACAGGGTGGGGGAAGAGACCCAGTACTTC. This sequence encodes CSVYRVGEETQYF.

The J gene is TRBJ1-4, the V gene TRBV7-9, with a possible D match to TRBD1 (5 bases). Trimming cost V 1 base and J 8 bases, with 14 bases left between them. Germline V gene lookup returns CDR1 SEHNR and CDR2 FQNEAQ (reference sequence). The CDR3 is 15 amino acids. CDR3 bases: TGTGCCAGCAGCTTAGGCGGCAGGGTGAGGGAAAAACTGTTTTTT. This codes for CASSLGGRVREKLFF.

V gene TRBV4-3 combines with J gene TRBJ1-6; D not resolved. The CDR3 contains 13 residues. Trimming shortened V by 1 base and J by 7 bases, and 5 bases separated the two germline ends. Per the germline V gene, CDR1 is LGHNA and CDR2 is YSLEER. CDR3 DNA: TGCGCCAGCAGCCAAGGGCAGAATTCACCCCTCCACTTT. Its protein product is CASSQGQNSPLHF.

Comments on this clone: The identical CDR3 is also encoded by other nucleotide sequences in the sample. The rearrangement links TRBV6-5 to TRBJ2-7, with 11 bases that match TRBD1. Germline V gives CDR1 MNHEY, CDR2 SVGAGI. The CDR3 runs 15 residues. Losses at the gene ends were 0 bases for V and 4 bases for J; bases not matched to a gene: 2. The CDR3 here is CASSYSGQGAYEQYF. CDR3 nucleotides: TGTGCCAGCAGTTACTCTGGACAGGGGGCTTACGAGCAGTACTTC.

This chain joins TRBV19 and TRBJ2-7; no reliable D call. V gave up 3 bases and J gave up 6 bases, with 18 bases separating them. This CDR3 has 15 residues. Germline values: CDR1 LNHDA, CDR2 SQIVND (reference sequence). In DNA form, the CDR3 reads TGTGCCAGTAGTATCCACAGCATTTCCGTGGTCGAGCAGTACTTC. Translated: CASSIHSISVVEQYF.

Regarding this clone: This could be a read error, since a much larger clone is one nucleotide away. This chain joins TRBV6-5 and TRBJ1-5, with D hard to call. CDR1 MNHEY and CDR2 SVGAGI come from the germline V gene. This CDR3 contains 12 residues. V gave up 7 bases and J gave up 1 base, with 5 bases separating them. The CDR3 region is CASTQSNQPQHF. CDR3 bases: TGTGCCAGCACCCAGAGCAATCAGCCCCAGCATTTT.

As to this clone: At the DNA level, this CDR3 is encoded by other sequences in the same sample as well. V and J are TRBV6-5 and TRBJ2-7; 8 bases match TRBD1. Germline V gene sequence: CDR1 MNHEY, CDR2 SVGAGI. The CDR3 loop spans 11 amino acids. V lost 11 bases to trimming and J lost 5 bases; unmatched junction nucleotides: 5. CDR3 sequence (DNA): TGTGCCTCCAGGGGGCTTAACGAGCAGTACTTC. Encoded protein: CASRGLNEQYF.

The sample holds one count of this clone. The CDR3 sequence: CAWTPNRGETQYF. In nucleotides, the CDR3 is TGTGCCTGGACCCCAAACAGGGGAGAGACCCAGTACTTC. The V gene is TRBV30, the J gene TRBJ2-5; TRBD1 agrees at 7 bases. After removal of 4 bases from V and 4 bases from J, the junction contained 6 bases not matched to a gene. The CDR3 has 13 amino acids. Germline values: CDR1 GTSNPN, CDR2 SVGIG (reference sequence). The full variable domain, in which reference TRBV30 and TRBJ2-5 provide the parts outside the CDR3, is SQTIHQWPATLVQPVGSPLSLECTVEGTSNPNLYWYRQAAGRGLQLLFYSVGIGQISSEVPQNLSASRPQDRQFILSSKKLLLSDSGFYLCAWTPNRGETQYFGPGTRLLVL.

In its sample, this clone was seen many times. The rearrangement uses TRBV4-1 and TRBJ2-1, with D perhaps matching TRBD1 (6 bases). Per the germline V gene, CDR1 is MGHRA and CDR2 is YSYEKL. Trimming pared 1 base from V and 0 bases from J, leaving 10 bases between. The CDR3 is 16 amino acids. The CDR3 nucleotides read TGCGCCAGCAGCCAAGTTACAGGGCGCTCCTACAATGAGCAGTTCTTC. This codes for CASSQVTGRSYNEQFF.

This clone showed up just once. The rearrangement uses TRBV5-1 and TRBJ2-5; 10 positions agree with TRBD2. Trimming at V came to 4 bases and at J to 5 bases, leaving 8 bases not matched to a gene. In germline, CDR1 is SGHRS, CDR2 YFSETQ. The CDR3 length is 15 residues. The CDR3 loop is CASSLAGDLPETQYF. CDR3 DNA sequence: TGCGCCAGCAGCCTAGCGGGAGACCTCCCGGAGACCCAGTACTTC.

V gene TRBV19 combines with J gene TRBJ2-7, with D unresolved. V was trimmed by 3 bases and J by 3 bases, leaving 12 bases between them. The V gene's germline CDR1 is LNHDA and CDR2 SQIVND (reference sequence). CDR3 length: 14 amino acids. This chain's CDR3 is CASSMAKASYEQYF. CDR3 sequence (DNA): TGTGCCAGTAGTATGGCTAAGGCGAGCTACGAGCAGTACTTC.

V is TRBV10-3 and J is TRBJ2-1; D is possibly TRBD2 (5 bases). V was shortened by 0 bases and J by 7 bases, with 10 bases between the two germline ends. The CDR3 covers 14 residues. From germline, CDR1 is ENHRY and CDR2 SYGVKD. The CDR3 spells CAISESSGKNEQFF. CDR3 in DNA: TGTGCCATCAGTGAGTCCTCCGGGAAAAATGAGCAGTTCTTC.

The chain recombines TRBV5-4 with TRBJ2-1; TRBD1 matches 10 bases. V dropped 4 bases and J dropped 3; count of bases not matched to a gene: 4. This CDR3 has 15 amino acids. CDR1 is SGHNT, CDR2 YYREEE, per germline (reference sequence). CDR3 nucleotides: TGTGCCAGCAGCGGGGGGACAGGGGTCTACAATGAGCAGTTCTTC. This encodes CASSGGTGVYNEQFF.